Reported below is one T cell receptor beta chain. This entry belongs to a study of blood T cell repertoires in COVID-19. Study as a whole: Sites across the United States, Italy and Spain contributed samples from acute and convalescent COVID-19. T cells, B-cell-depleted T cells, or PBMCs provided the cDNA or gDNA that served as material.

V lost 4 bases to trimming and J lost 0 bases, with 16 bases between them. The germline gives CDR1 MNHEY, CDR2 SVGEGT. CDR3 length: 17 residues. How the authors handled the data: Reference gene primer amplification yielded estimated nucleated cell counts. The repertoire was sequenced with immunoSEQ multiplex PCR; TCRdb's copy has only in-frame clones and lacks some. For V, J and clone size, that table is used; D and trimming come from the DNA. Altogether 90,000 to 150,000 clones are present, roughly nine tenths being singletons, with the ten largest covering 6% to 9.5%. The sample consisted of peripheral blood. The gene calls are TRBV6-2 or TRBV6-3 and TRBJ2-4, with TRBD1 as a possible D gene (6 bases). The receptor comes from a man aged 70 or older who had recovered from COVID-19. The CDR3 spells CASSLGIGQLAKNIQYF. CDR3 coding DNA: TGTGCCAGCAGTTTGGGCATCGGACAGCTAGCCAAAAACATTCAGTACTTC.